One sample yielded the 8 T cell receptor beta chains listed below, sequenced in a study of blood T cell repertoires in COVID-19. Libraries were prepared by immunoSEQ multiplex PCR; TCRdb keeps only in-frame clonotypes and omits some of them. The sample comprises some 200,000 clones, around 84% of which are singletons, and roughly 2.5% rests with the top ten. The specimen was peripheral blood. These TCRs come from a man aged 40-55 years with active or convalescent COVID-19.

This clone turned up a few times. The chain carries TRBV4-3 and TRBJ1-6; 7 nucleotides agree with TRBD1. Germline-derived CDR1 and CDR2 are LGHNA and YSLEER. J lost 9 bases, V lost 0 bases, and 2 bases had no gene match. CDR3 length equals 14 residues. The CDR3 DNA reads TGCGCCAGCAGCCAAGATTACAGGGGTTCACCCCTCCACTTT. It encodes CASSQDYRGSPLHF.

V and J are TRBV2 and TRBJ2-3; D gene uncertain. V lost 6 bases and J lost 6, with 7 bases in between. The CDR3 is made up of 11 amino acids. The germline V gene encodes CDR1 SNHLY and CDR2 FYNNEI. CDR3 in amino acids: CASSPQDTQYF. The CDR3 DNA follows: TGTGCCAGCAGCCCTCAGGATACGCAGTATTTT.

The rearrangement joins TRBV27 to TRBJ2-2; D may be TRBD1 (6 bases). Germline values: CDR1 MNHEY, CDR2 SMNVEV (reference sequence). The CDR3 contains 15 residues. The V end lost 3 bases, the J end lost 4 bases, and 12 bases lay between the germline ends. CDR3: CASSFSNRATGELFF. The CDR3 region has the DNA TGTGCCAGCAGTTTCTCGAACAGGGCCACCGGGGAGCTGTTTTTT.

This chain connects TRBV30 to TRBJ1-5; D not certain. The germline V gene has CDR1 GTSNPN and CDR2 SVGIG (reference sequence). The CDR3 contains 13 residues. Trimming took off 0 bases at V and 2 bases at J, with 5 bases between the two ends. CDR3 coding DNA: TGTGCCTGGAGTGTGGAGGGCAATCAGCCCCAGCATTTT. This codes for CAWSVEGNQPQHF.

Note on this clone: Within the sample, other DNA sequences also encode this same CDR3. The chain combines TRBV7-6 with TRBJ2-1, with D possibly matching TRBD2 (6 bases). The ends were cut back, 1 base at V and 4 bases at J, with 11 bases in the middle. Germline assignment: CDR1 SGHVS and CDR2 FNYEAQ. CDR3 size: 15 residues. CDR3 coding DNA: TGTGCCAGCAGCTTAGGGCGGGGCTCGTACAATGAGCAGTTCTTC. As protein: CASSLGRGSYNEQFF.

The V call is TRBV15, the J call TRBJ1-1, with TRBD1 matching over 9 bases. The length of the CDR3 is 16 residues. V was clipped by 5 bases and J by 4 bases; unmatched bases: 11. CDR1 is LNHNV, CDR2 YYDKDF, per germline (reference sequence). DNA for the CDR3: TGTGCCACCAGCCGGGACAGGGTGGGCGCCACCACTGAAGCTTTCTTT. Translation: CATSRDRVGATTEAFF.

This sequence joins TRBV5-6 and TRBJ2-7; TRBD2 aligns across 8 bases. CDR1 is SGHDT, CDR2 YYEEEE, per germline. CDR3 length: 15 residues. Trimming cost V 0 bases and J 6 bases; bases outside gene matches: 8. Here the CDR3 reads CASSLVASGGIEQYF. In DNA form, the CDR3 reads TGTGCCAGCAGCTTGGTTGCAAGCGGGGGTATCGAGCAGTACTTC.

The chain carries TRBV7-8 and TRBJ2-2; 9 bases line up with TRBD2. This CDR3 region has 15 residues. V gave up 5 bases and J gave up 6 bases; unmatched junction bases: 7. Germline V CDR1 and CDR2: SGHVS, FQNEAQ. DNA of the CDR3: TGTGCCAGCAGCCCCGAGGAGCGGGGGGCCGGGGAGCTGTTTTTT. As protein: CASSPEERGAGELFF.